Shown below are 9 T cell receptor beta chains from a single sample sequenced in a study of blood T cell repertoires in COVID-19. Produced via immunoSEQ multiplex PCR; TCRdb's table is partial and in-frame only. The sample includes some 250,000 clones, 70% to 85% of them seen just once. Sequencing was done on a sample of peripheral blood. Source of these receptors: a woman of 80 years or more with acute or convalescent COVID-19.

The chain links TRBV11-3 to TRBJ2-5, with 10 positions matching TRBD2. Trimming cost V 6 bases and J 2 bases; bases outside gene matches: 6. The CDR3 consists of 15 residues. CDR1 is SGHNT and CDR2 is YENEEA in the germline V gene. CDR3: CASSRGAGGQETQYF. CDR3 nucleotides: TGTGCCAGCAGTCGGGGAGCGGGGGGGCAAGAGACCCAGTACTTC.

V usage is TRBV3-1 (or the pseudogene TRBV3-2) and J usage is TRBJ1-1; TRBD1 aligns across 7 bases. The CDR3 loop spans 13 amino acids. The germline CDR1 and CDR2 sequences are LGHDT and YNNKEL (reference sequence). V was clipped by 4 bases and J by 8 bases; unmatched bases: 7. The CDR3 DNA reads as TGTGCCAGCAGCCTAAAGTGGGACAGCGAAGCTTTCTTT. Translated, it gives CASSLKWDSEAFF.

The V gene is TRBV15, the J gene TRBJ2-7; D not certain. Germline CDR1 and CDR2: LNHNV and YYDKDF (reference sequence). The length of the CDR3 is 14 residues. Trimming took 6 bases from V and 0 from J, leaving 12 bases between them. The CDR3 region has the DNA TGTGCCACCAGTCGTTTGAAGAGCTCCTACGAGCAGTACTTC. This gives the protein CATSRLKSSYEQYF.

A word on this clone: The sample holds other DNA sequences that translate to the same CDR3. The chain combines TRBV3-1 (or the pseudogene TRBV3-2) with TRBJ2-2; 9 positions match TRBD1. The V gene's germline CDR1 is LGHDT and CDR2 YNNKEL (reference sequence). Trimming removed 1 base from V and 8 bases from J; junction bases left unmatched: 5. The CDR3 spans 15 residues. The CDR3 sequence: CASSQAGQGSGELFF. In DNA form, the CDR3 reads TGTGCCAGCAGCCAAGCGGGACAGGGTTCAGGGGAGCTGTTTTTT.

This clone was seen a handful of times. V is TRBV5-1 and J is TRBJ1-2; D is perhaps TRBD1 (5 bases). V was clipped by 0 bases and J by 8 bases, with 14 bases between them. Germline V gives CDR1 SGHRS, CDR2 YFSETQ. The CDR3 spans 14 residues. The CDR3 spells CASSLDGQGFGYTF. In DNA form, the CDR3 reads TGCGCCAGCAGCTTGGATGGTCAGGGCTTCGGCTACACCTTC. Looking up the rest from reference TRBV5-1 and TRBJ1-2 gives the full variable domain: KAGVTQTPRYLIKTRGQQVTLSCSPISGHRSVSWYQQTPGQGLQFLFEYFSETQRNKGNFPGRFSGRQFSNSRSEMNVSTLELGDSALYLCASSLDGQGFGYTFGSGTRLTVV.

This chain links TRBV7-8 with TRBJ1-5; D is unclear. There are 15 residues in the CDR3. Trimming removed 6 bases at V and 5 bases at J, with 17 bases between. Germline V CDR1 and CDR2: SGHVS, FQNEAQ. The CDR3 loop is CASRAGGGEHQPQHF. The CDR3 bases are TGTGCCAGCAGGGCAGGCGGAGGAGAGCATCAGCCCCAGCATTTT.

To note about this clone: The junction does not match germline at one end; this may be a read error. CDR3 amino acids: CASSQDSESQYF. CDR3 bases: TGTGCCAGCAGCCAAGATTCGGAGAGCCAGTACTTC. The chain is built from TRBV4-2 and TRBJ2-5, with D hard to call. This CDR3 contains 12 residues. CDR1 and CDR2 (germline): LGHNA, YNFKEQ.

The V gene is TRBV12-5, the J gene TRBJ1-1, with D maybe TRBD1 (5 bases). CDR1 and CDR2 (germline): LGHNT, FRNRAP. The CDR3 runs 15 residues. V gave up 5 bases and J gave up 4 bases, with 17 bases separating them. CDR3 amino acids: CASGPYYQGGTEAFF. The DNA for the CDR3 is TGTGCTAGTGGTCCATACTACCAGGGAGGCACTGAAGCTTTCTTT.

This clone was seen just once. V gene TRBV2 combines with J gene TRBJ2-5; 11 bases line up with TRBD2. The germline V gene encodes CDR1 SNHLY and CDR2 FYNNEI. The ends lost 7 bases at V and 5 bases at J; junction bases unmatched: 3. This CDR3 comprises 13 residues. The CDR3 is CASTSGGRETQYF. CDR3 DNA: TGTGCCAGCACTAGCGGGGGGAGGGAGACCCAGTACTTC.